This T cell receptor beta chain was captured by sequencing in a study of monozygotic twins with inflammatory bowel disease. For each CDR3 protein, TCRdb gives one entry from its re-call of the 5' RACE reads, without DNA. Here the sample table reports around 200,000 distinct CDR3 sequences. The CDR3 sequence is 14 residues long. Germline CDR1 reads SGHDT; CDR2 reads YYEEEE. The V gene is TRBV5-6, the J gene TRBJ1-1. The source is a human donor with ulcerative colitis or Crohn's disease, or a healthy co-twin of an affected twin (not recorded which). Sequencing was performed on blood. CDR3 in amino acids: CASSLGYKNTEAFF.